The present T cell receptor beta chain was sequenced within a study of CD8+ T cells in alopecia areata. Study results and caveats: Possibly as an HLA-related effect, TCR sharing across patients appeared less clear than in mice.

Worth noting for this clone: Its target is not known.

In the case of roughly five patients, the CD4+ cells were sorted into CD25+CD127- cells. Extraction of RNA preceded its reverse transcription into cDNA, which served as the sequencing template. Assay: immunoSEQ multiplex PCR; the TCRdb copy retains only in-frame clones and omits some. The data show 37,000 or so clones, with more than 50% seen just once and around 1.7% held by the top ten. The sample was CD4+ Tregs sorted from blood. The sequence came from a human donor with alopecia areata.

In DNA form, the CDR3 reads TGTGCCAGCAGCTTGCAGGGAGGCACAGATACGCAGTATTTT. Amino acids: CASSLQGGTDTQYF. V gene TRBV7-2 combines with J gene TRBJ2-3; TRBD1 or TRBD2 may be the D gene (5 bases each). Germline loops: CDR1 SGHTA, CDR2 FQGNSA. The V end was cut by 3 bases, the J end by 1 base, with 8 bases between. This CDR3 comprises 14 residues.